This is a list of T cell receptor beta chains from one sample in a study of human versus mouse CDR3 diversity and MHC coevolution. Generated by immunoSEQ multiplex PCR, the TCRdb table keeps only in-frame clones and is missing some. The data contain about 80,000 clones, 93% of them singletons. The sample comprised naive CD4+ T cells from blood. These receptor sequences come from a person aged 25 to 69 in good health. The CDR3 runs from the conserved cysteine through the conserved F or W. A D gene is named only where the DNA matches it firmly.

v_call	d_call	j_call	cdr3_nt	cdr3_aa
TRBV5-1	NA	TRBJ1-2	TGCGCCAGCAGCTTGGCCCGGACAGACTCCTATGGCTACACCTTC	CASSLARTDSYGYTF
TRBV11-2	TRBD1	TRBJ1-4	TGTGCCAGCAGCCCGAGCGGACAGGGACTAAATGAAAAACTGTTTTTT	CASSPSGQGLNEKLFF
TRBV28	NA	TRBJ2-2	TGTGCCAGCACCCTCCGTACCGGGGAGCTGTTTTTT	CASTLRTGELFF
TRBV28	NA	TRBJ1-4	TGTGCCAGCAGTTTAGGGGGCCCAGGAGCTTATAATGAAAAACTGTTTTTT	CASSLGGPGAYNEKLFF
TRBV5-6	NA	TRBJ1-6	TGTGCCAGCAGCTGGGCCGGTTATAATTCACCCCTCCACTTT	CASSWAGYNSPLHF
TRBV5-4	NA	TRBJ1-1	TGTGCCAGCAGCGCGACAGGGAACACTGAAGCTTTCTTT	CASSATGNTEAFF
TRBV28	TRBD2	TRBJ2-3	TGTGCCAGCGAAGCGGGAGTCACAGATACGCAGTATTTT	CASEAGVTDTQYF
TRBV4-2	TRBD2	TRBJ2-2	TGTGCCAGCAGCGCTAGCGGGGGGGCGAACACCGGGGAGCTGTTTTTT	CASSASGGANTGELFF
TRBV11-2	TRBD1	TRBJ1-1	TGTGCCAGCAGCCTTTACAGGGGCACTGAAGCTTTCTTT	CASSLYRGTEAFF
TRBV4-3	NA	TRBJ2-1	TGCGCCAGCAGCCAAGATCCCACAGGGATTGGTGAGCAGTTCTTC	CASSQDPTGIGEQFF
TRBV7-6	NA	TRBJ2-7	TGTGCCAGCAGCACCGACTTTCCCTACGAGCAGTACTTC	CASSTDFPYEQYF
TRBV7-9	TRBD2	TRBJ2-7	TGTGCCAGCAGCCTCCATCGTGCGGGAGCATACGAGCAGTACTTC	CASSLHRAGAYEQYF
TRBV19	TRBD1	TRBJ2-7	TGTGCCAGTAGTATTCCGGGACAGGGCGGCGGCGAGCAGTACTTC	CASSIPGQGGGEQYF
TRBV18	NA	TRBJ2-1	TGTGCCAGCTCAGTGGACTCACTCAATGAGCAGTTCTTC	CASSVDSLNEQFF
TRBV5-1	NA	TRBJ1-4	TGCGCCAGCAGCCTTATCGGGGGGGCTAATGAAAAACTGTTTTTT	CASSLIGGANEKLFF
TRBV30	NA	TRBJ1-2	TGTGCCTGGAGCGGTGGGCATAACTATGGCTACACCTTC	CAWSGGHNYGYTF
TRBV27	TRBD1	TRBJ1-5	TGTGCCAGCAGTTGGGACAGGGTGGCTCAGCCCCAGCATTTT	CASSWDRVAQPQHF